The 20 T cell receptor beta chains listed next were all sequenced from one sample in a study of blood T cell repertoires in COVID-19 (dated by TCRdb to about 2020). The receptor library was made with the immunoSEQ multiplex PCR assay. TCRdb re-hosts the immuneACCESS table, in-frame sequences only. Its copies lack some clones; in the studies checked, an unresolved V gene accounts for under half of them, and the cause for the rest is not known. This sample is represented by 95,000 to 150,000 clones; more than 80% of them were singletons. Clones ranked in the top ten supply approximately 4.2% of the sample. Sequenced sample: peripheral blood. These receptors were collected from a middle-aged man with acute or convalescent COVID-19.

The chain carries TRBV27 and TRBJ1-5; D may be TRBD1 (6 bases). Germline CDR1 MNHEY, CDR2 SMNVEV (reference sequence). V lost 6 bases and J lost 5, with 17 bases in between. The CDR3 has 15 residues. The CDR3 DNA is TGTGCCAGCAGCTCCCCCGACAGGAGGCATCAGCCCCAGCATTTT. Residues: CASSSPDRRHQPQHF.

The chain couples TRBV18 to TRBJ2-2; D possibly corresponds to TRBD2 (6 bases). Germline lookup yields CDR1 KGHSH and CDR2 LQKENI. The CDR3 spans 14 residues. The ends were cut back, 1 base at V and 6 bases at J, with 9 bases in the middle. DNA for the CDR3: TGTGCCAGCTCACCACGACTAGGGTCCGGGGAGCTGTTTTTT. This gives the protein CASSPRLGSGELFF.

The rearrangement uses TRBV12-3 or TRBV12-4 and TRBJ1-5, with no clear D. This CDR3 is 12 amino acids long. Trimming shortened V by 11 bases and J by 5 bases, and 13 bases separated the two germline ends. In nucleotides, the CDR3 is TGTGCCGACGGGGTATTAGATCAGCCCCAGCATTTT. It specifies CADGVLDQPQHF.

The rearrangement uses TRBV5-6 and TRBJ2-1; 8 bases fit TRBD2. The germline V gene has CDR1 SGHDT and CDR2 YYEEEE. CDR3 length: 17 amino acids. Trimming took 4 bases from V and 3 from J; bases not matched to a gene: 12. The CDR3 region has the DNA TGTGCCAGCAGCCCGACGAAAGCGGGAGAATTCTACAATGAGCAGTTCTTC. This translates into CASSPTKAGEFYNEQFF.

V is TRBV27 and J is TRBJ2-7; the match to TRBD1 covers 7 bases. This CDR3 spans 13 amino acids. The V gene's germline CDR1 is MNHEY and CDR2 SMNVEV (reference sequence). With V trimmed by 5 bases and J by 1 base, 2 bases remained unmatched. The CDR3: CASSPGGSYEQYF. In DNA, the CDR3 is TGTGCCAGCAGTCCAGGGGGATCCTACGAGCAGTACTTC.

This chain joins TRBV18 and TRBJ2-3; 8 positions agree with TRBD1. Trimming at V came to 2 bases and at J to 4 bases, leaving 8 bases not matched to a gene. This CDR3 has 16 amino acids. CDR1 KGHSH and CDR2 LQKENI come from the germline V gene. The CDR3 region is CASSPDVGQGPDTQYF. The CDR3 DNA reads TGTGCCAGCTCACCAGACGTTGGACAGGGTCCAGATACGCAGTATTTT.

The rearrangement uses TRBV30 and TRBJ1-4; maybe TRBD1 (6 bases). The CDR3 extends over 13 amino acids. Germline V gene sequence: CDR1 GTSNPN, CDR2 SVGIG (reference sequence). V gave up 0 bases and J gave up 7 bases, with 9 bases separating them. The CDR3 region is CAWSVPDSEKLFF. The CDR3 coding sequence is TGTGCCTGGAGTGTACCGGACAGTGAAAAACTGTTTTTT.

The CDR3 here is CASRVLGANYGYTF. In DNA, the CDR3 is TGTGCCAGCAGAGTCCTCGGAGCTAACTATGGCTACACCTTC. The chain employs TRBV2 and TRBJ1-2, with D hard to call. Germline CDR1 and CDR2: SNHLY and FYNNEI. The CDR3 totals 14 residues. V lost 6 bases and J lost 0, with 11 bases in between. Using reference TRBV2 and TRBJ1-2 for the parts outside the CDR3, the full variable domain is EPEVTQTPSHQVTQMGQEVILRCVPISNHLYFYWYRQILGQKVEFLVSFYNNEISEKSEIFDDQFSVERPDGSNFTLKIRSTKLEDSAMYFCASRVLGANYGYTFGSGTRLTVV.

Here the CDR3 reads CASSPTGENFNYGYTF. DNA of the CDR3: TGTGCCAGCAGCCCTACAGGGGAAAACTTTAACTATGGCTACACCTTC. The chain links TRBV7-2 to TRBJ1-2; 7 bases line up with TRBD1. After removal of 5 bases from V and 1 base from J, the junction contained 10 bases not matched to a gene. The germline gives CDR1 SGHTA, CDR2 FQGNSA. This CDR3 region has 16 residues.

J is TRBJ2-7 and V is TRBV6-5; 8 bases are a match to TRBD1. Germline values: CDR1 MNHEY, CDR2 SVGAGI. This CDR3 has 15 amino acids. V lost 4 bases and J lost 4; bases outside the gene matches: 9. CDR3 sequence (DNA): TGTGCCAGCAGTTCGCGGACAGGGCTACGATACGAGCAGTACTTC. It codes for CASSSRTGLRYEQYF.

V usage is TRBV27 and J usage is TRBJ2-2; tentative D call: TRBD2 (7 bases). V dropped 2 bases and J dropped 7 bases, with 14 bases sitting between them. The CDR3 totals 15 residues. CDR1 and CDR2 (germline): MNHEY, SMNVEV (reference sequence). CDR3 in amino acids: CASSLRGGWGGELFF. The CDR3 bases are TGTGCCAGCAGTTTAAGGGGGGGCTGGGGCGGGGAGCTGTTTTTT.

This chain joins TRBV9 and TRBJ1-3; D remains unclear. V lost 3 bases to trimming and J lost 4 bases, with 20 bases between them. This CDR3 contains 17 residues. The germline V gene encodes CDR1 SGDLS and CDR2 YYNGEE. CDR3 nucleotide sequence: TGTGCCAGCAGCGCCACCCCGGGAGCGGGGATGGGAAACACCATATATTTT. Translating it yields CASSATPGAGMGNTIYF. The entire variable domain, with the rest obtained from reference TRBV9 and TRBJ1-3, is as follows: DSGVTQTPKHLITATGQRVTLRCSPRSGDLSVYWYQQSLDQGLQFLIQYYNGEERAKGNILERFSAQQFPDLHSELNLSSLELGDSALYFCASSATPGAGMGNTIYFGEGSWLTVV.

V usage is TRBV19 and J usage is TRBJ1-1; tentatively, D is TRBD1 (6 bases). The V end was cut by 4 bases, the J end by 1 base, with 7 bases between. The CDR3 contains 13 residues. The V gene's germline CDR1 is LNHDA and CDR2 SQIVND (reference sequence). CDR3 sequence reads: CASSTGENTEAFF. The DNA of the CDR3 is TGTGCCAGTAGTACAGGGGAGAACACTGAAGCTTTCTTT.

The chain recombines TRBV29-1 with TRBJ2-1; 8 positions agree with TRBD2. The CDR3 has 13 residues. The V gene end was trimmed by 6 bases and the J gene end by 8 bases; junction bases not matched to a gene: 9. Germline values: CDR1 SQVTM, CDR2 ANQGSEA. Here the CDR3 DNA reads TGCAGCGTAGGACGGACCGGGGGGGATGAGCAGTTCTTC. Amino acid sequence: CSVGRTGGDEQFF.

This chain uses TRBV6-1 with TRBJ2-7; D is unclear. The CDR3 is 13 residues long. V shed 1 base and J shed 3 bases, with 7 bases lying between them. Germline CDR1 MNHNS, CDR2 SASEGT. Here the CDR3 DNA reads TGTGCCAGCAGTGAAGGTTCTGTCTACGAGCAGTACTTC. Translating gives CASSEGSVYEQYF.

The CDR3 loop reads CAWRLDSQTYEQYF. Written as DNA, the CDR3 is TGTGCCTGGAGGCTTGACAGCCAGACCTACGAGCAGTACTTC. The rearrangement uses TRBV30 and TRBJ2-7; the D gene is possibly TRBD1 (5 bases). Germline CDR1 and CDR2: GTSNPN and SVGIG (reference sequence). V dropped 3 bases and J dropped 2 bases, with 14 bases sitting between them. The CDR3 runs 14 residues. Drawing the rest from reference TRBV30 and TRBJ2-7, the complete variable domain is SQTIHQWPATLVQPVGSPLSLECTVEGTSNPNLYWYRQAAGRGLQLLFYSVGIGQISSEVPQNLSASRPQDRQFILSSKKLLLSDSGFYLCAWRLDSQTYEQYFGPGTRLTVT.

The chain carries TRBV6-5 and TRBJ2-7, with D uncertain. The germline V and J ends were trimmed by 6 bases and 3 bases, with 15 bases remaining between them. Germline V CDR1 and CDR2: MNHEY, SVGAGI. The CDR3 is 14 amino acids. This chain's CDR3 is CASRHEPRSYEQYF. Written as DNA, the CDR3 is TGTGCCAGCAGACACGAGCCAAGGAGCTACGAGCAGTACTTC.

This clone was detected once. V and J are TRBV6-5 and TRBJ1-2, with TRBD1 matching 8 bases. This CDR3 has 15 amino acids. Germline loops: CDR1 MNHEY, CDR2 SVGAGI. Germline trimming cut 4 bases from V and 5 bases from J; bases unmatched to any gene: 9. CDR3 region: CASSSQGAVRYGYTF. CDR3 in DNA: TGTGCCAGCAGTTCGCAGGGGGCGGTTAGGTATGGCTACACCTTC.

V and J are TRBV7-9 and TRBJ2-2; 7 bases are shared with TRBD1. The CDR3 is 16 residues long. V was pared by 4 bases and J by 2 bases, with 7 bases of the junction left unmatched. In germline, CDR1 is SEHNR, CDR2 FQNEAQ (reference sequence). The DNA of the CDR3 is TGTGCCAGCAGCTCAAGCCGGGACAGAAACACCGGGGAGCTGTTTTTT. Translated, it gives CASSSSRDRNTGELFF.

The chain recombines TRBV5-6 with TRBJ1-4; 9 bases map to TRBD1. V gave up 4 bases and J gave up 8 bases; unmatched junction bases: 9. CDR3 size: 15 residues. From germline, CDR1 is SGHDT and CDR2 YYEEEE. The CDR3 nucleotides are TGTGCCAGCAGCCCCGGGACAGGGTTAAGAGAAAAACTGTTTTTT. It specifies CASSPGTGLREKLFF.